This T cell receptor (beta chain) derives from a study of blood T cell repertoires in COVID-19. Overall study: In each case, the material was cDNA or gDNA derived from T cells, B-cell-depleted T cells, or PBMCs.

Assay: immunoSEQ multiplex PCR; the TCRdb copy retains only in-frame clones and omits some. This table holds more than 250,000 clones, around 89% found once. Germline V CDR1 and CDR2: MNHEY, SVGAGI. This CDR3 contains 14 residues. V dropped 2 bases and J dropped 4 bases, with 11 bases sitting between them. The sequenced sample was peripheral blood. The clonotype originates from a woman aged 25 to 39 with COVID-19, enrolled during active disease. V and J are TRBV6-5 and TRBJ1-2; the D is unclear. For the CDR3, the DNA is TGTGCCAGCAGTTACAAGCCGGGGTCCTATGGCTACACCTTC. This codes for CASSYKPGSYGYTF.